This T cell receptor beta chain was captured in a study of CXCR3-negative and CXCR3-positive naive CD8 T cells (dated by TCRdb to the late 2010s). Context from the whole study: In total, some 130 million TRB reads were obtained, corresponding to roughly 1.5 +/- 0.3 million reads per library. Diversity and physicochemical repertoire analyses covered about a dozen donors pooled from two independent experiments. For the TRBV-TRBJ cluster analysis, the naive subsets came from 5 donors, while the memory cells came from 3 donors. General study outcomes and caveats: Within the same donor, TRBV-TRBJ usage looked similar between naive CXCR3-negative and CXCR3-positive cells, but memory cells had distinct patterns. Comparably high repertoire diversity was found in both naive subsets, whereas much lower repertoire diversity was found in memory CD8+ T cells. Freshly isolated PBMCs were used for most assays because CXCR3 expression partially decreased after cryopreservation. Compared with CXCR3-negative naive cells, CXCR3-positive naive cells had TRB CDR3s with higher hydrophobicity (lower Kidera factor 4), lower energy, and higher strength and volume indices. Because surface CD5, which is linked to self-reactivity in mice, was comparable between the naive subsets, TCR interaction strength was also inferred from TRB CDR3 physicochemical properties.

Sequencing was carried out with a NextSeq 550. The Human TCR Profiling Kit (MiLaboratory) was used to prepare UMI-labeled 5' RACE TRB cDNA libraries. The full amount of extracted RNA was used for cDNA synthesis, and the full amount of resulting cDNA was used for PCR amplification. Libraries were prepared in parallel using an identical number of PCR cycles. The authors' analysis ran thus. With a requirement of at least two reads per UMI, MIGEC and MiXCR extracted about 53,000 +/- 9,400 unique UMI-labeled TRB cDNA molecules per library. On average, each library contained approximately 40,000 +/- 10,000 functional in-frame TRB CDR3 nucleotide clonotypes without stop codons. Diversity metrics, including normalized Shannon-Wiener and Chao1, were computed in VDJtools after downsampling to 5000 UMI-labeled TRB molecules per sample. VDJtools computed clonotype-size-weighted physicochemical properties of the central five CDR3 residues: interaction energy, strength, volume and Kidera factor 4. Each CDR3 protein sequence appears as one entry after TCRdb reprocessed the reads, and no DNA is included. The V and J calls here are based on TCRdb, not the publication. The table held for this sample gives more than 65,000 distinct CDR3 sequences. The ten largest clones represent roughly 1.5% of the sample.

For every CD8+ T cell subset, hundreds of thousands of cells were flow-sorted straight into RLT lysis buffer, and each subset was sorted in triplicate. Naive CD8+ T cells were defined stringently as CD45RO-CCR7+CD27+CD95- to exclude memory contaminants. Using standard density gradient centrifugation, peripheral blood mononuclear cells were isolated from buffy coats. A FACSAria III was used to flow-sort naive CXCR3-negative and CXCR3-positive CD8+ T cells. Total RNA was extracted from sorted cells with an RNeasy Mini Kit. The germline V gene specifies SQVTM as CDR1 and ANQGSEA as CDR2. From its cysteine to its phenylalanine, the CDR3 spans 15 amino acids. Only the protein is available. About this clonotype: Its antigen target is currently unknown.

The V and J genes are TRBV29-1 and TRBJ2-3; TCRdb's D call of TRBD1 is untestable without DNA. Sequencing input: naive CXCR3- CD8+ T cells from blood. In the paper's terms, the cell subset or site label means: CD45RO-CCR7+CD27+CD95- naive CD8+ T cells lacking CXCR3 (TNR3-). This receptor was identified in a human donor in good health. Some clones in this sample may be carry-over from other donors' samples. The CDR3 protein is CSVDIGQGATDTQYF.